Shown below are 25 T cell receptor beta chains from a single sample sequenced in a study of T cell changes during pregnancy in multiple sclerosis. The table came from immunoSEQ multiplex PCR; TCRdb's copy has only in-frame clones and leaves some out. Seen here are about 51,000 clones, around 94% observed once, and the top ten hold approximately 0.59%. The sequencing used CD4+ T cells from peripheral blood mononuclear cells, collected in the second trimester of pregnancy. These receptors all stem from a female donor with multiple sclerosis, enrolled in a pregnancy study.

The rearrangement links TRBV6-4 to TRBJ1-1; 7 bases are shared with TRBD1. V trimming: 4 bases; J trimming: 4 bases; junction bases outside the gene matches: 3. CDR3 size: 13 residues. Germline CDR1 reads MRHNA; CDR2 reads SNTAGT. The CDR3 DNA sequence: TGTGCCAGCAGTGTGAGGGGGCCCACTGAAGCTTTCTTT. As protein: CASSVRGPTEAFF.

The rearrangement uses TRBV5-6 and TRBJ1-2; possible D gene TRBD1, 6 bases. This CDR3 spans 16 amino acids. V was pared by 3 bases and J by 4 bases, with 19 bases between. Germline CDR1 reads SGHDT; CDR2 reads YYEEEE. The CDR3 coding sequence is TGTGCCAGCAGCTGGGGGGGGGCCGGAACCGGCTATGGCTACACCTTC. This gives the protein CASSWGGAGTGYGYTF.

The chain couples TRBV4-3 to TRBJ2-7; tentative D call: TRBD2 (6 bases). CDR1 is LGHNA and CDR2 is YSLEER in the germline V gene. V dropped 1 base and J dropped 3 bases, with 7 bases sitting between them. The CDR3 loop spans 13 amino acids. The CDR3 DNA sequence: TGCGCCAGCAGCCAAGTGGGGGGCTACGAGCAGTACTTC. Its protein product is CASSQVGGYEQYF.

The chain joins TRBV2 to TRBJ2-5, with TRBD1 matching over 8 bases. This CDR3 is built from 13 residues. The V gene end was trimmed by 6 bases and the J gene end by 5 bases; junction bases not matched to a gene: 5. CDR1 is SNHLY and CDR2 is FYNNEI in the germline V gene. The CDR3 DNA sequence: TGTGCCAGCAGCATGGACAGGGAGGAGACCCAGTACTTC. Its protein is CASSMDREETQYF.

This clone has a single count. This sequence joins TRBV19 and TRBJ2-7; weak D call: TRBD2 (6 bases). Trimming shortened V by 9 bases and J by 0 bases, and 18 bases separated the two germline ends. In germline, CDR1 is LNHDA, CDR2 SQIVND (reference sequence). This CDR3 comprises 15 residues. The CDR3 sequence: CASQPSLGGSYEQYF. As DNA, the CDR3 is TGTGCCAGCCAACCCAGCTTGGGGGGCTCCTACGAGCAGTACTTC.

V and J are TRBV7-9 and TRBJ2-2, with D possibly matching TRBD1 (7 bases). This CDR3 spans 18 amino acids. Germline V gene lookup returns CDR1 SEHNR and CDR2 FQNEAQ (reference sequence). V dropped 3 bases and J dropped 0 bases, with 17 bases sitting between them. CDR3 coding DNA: TGTGCCAGCAGCTTGTGGAGGGGGCTAAACGCGAACACCGGGGAGCTGTTTTTT. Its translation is CASSLWRGLNANTGELFF.

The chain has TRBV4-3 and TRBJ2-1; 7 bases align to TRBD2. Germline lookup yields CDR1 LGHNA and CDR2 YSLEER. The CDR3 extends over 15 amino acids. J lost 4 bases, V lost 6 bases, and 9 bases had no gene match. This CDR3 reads CASRQDRLAYNEQFF. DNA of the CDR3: TGCGCCAGCAGACAGGACCGACTAGCTTACAATGAGCAGTTCTTC.

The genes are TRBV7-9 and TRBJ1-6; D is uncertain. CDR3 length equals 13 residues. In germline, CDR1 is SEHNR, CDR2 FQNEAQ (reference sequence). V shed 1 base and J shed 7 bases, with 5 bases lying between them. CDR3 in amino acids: CASSLGANSPLHF. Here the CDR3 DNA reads TGTGCCAGCAGCTTAGGGGCAAATTCACCCCTCCACTTT.

The CDR3 coding sequence is TGTGCCAGCAGCTGGAGGTGGGTCGGATTTGTCAACACTGAAGCTTTCTTT. It translates to CASSWRWVGFVNTEAFF. This chain connects TRBV5-5 to TRBJ1-1; D is uncertain. V gave up 3 bases and J gave up 2 bases, with 20 bases separating them. CDR3 size: 17 residues. The germline V gene has CDR1 SGHKS and CDR2 YYEKEE (reference sequence).

This chain's CDR3 is CASSLISRTSGGVGEQFF. In DNA, the CDR3 is TGTGCCAGCAGCTTAATCAGCCGGACTAGCGGGGGGGTGGGTGAGCAGTTCTTC. The gene calls are TRBV7-3 and TRBJ2-1, with 15 bases fitting TRBD2. The CDR3 covers 18 residues. V shed 1 base and J 9 bases; nucleotides not matched to a gene: 10. CDR1 and CDR2 from the germline V gene are SGHTA and FQGTGA. Drawing the rest from reference TRBV7-3 and TRBJ2-1, the complete variable domain is GAGVSQTPSNKVTEKGKYVELRCDPISGHTALYWYRQSLGQGPEFLIYFQGTGAADDSGLPNDRFFAVRPEGSVSTLKIQRTERGDSAVYLCASSLISRTSGGVGEQFFGPGTRLTVL.

This CDR3 is CASSSATLGPGELFF. The CDR3 bases are TGTGCCAGCAGCTCTGCCACCCTGGGGCCCGGGGAGCTGTTTTTT. The chain is built from TRBV7-6 and TRBJ2-2; D might be TRBD1 (5 bases). Trimming pared 4 bases from V and 6 bases from J, leaving 15 bases between. The germline gives CDR1 SGHVS, CDR2 FNYEAQ. This CDR3 has 15 amino acids.

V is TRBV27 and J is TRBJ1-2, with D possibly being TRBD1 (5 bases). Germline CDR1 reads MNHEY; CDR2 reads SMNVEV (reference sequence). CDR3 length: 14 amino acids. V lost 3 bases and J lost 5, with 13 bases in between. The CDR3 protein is CASSFVTVPYGYTF. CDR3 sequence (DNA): TGTGCCAGCAGTTTCGTGACAGTTCCTTATGGCTACACCTTC.

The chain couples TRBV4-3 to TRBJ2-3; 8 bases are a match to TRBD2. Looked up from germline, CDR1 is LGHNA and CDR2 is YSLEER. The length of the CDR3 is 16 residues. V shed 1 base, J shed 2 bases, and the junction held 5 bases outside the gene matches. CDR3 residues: CASSQVGGGFTDTQYF. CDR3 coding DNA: TGCGCCAGCAGCCAAGTTGGCGGGGGGTTCACAGATACGCAGTATTTT.

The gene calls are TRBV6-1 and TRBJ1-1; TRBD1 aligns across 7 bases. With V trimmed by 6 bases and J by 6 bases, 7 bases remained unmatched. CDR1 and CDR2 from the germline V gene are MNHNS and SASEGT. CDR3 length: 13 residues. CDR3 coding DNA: TGTGCCAGCAGCGGAGACAGGGTCTCTGAAGCTTTCTTT. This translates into CASSGDRVSEAFF.

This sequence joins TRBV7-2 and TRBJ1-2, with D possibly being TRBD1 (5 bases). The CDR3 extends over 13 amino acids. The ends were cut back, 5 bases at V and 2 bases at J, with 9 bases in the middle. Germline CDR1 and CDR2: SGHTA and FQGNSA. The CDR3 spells CASSPTENYGYTF. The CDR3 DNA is TGTGCCAGCAGCCCGACAGAAAACTATGGCTACACCTTC.

The CDR3 reads CASSLGGHPYEQYF. CDR3 DNA sequence: TGCGCCAGCAGCTTGGGGGGACACCCCTACGAGCAGTACTTC. The gene calls are TRBV5-1 and TRBJ2-7; TRBD1 is a possible D gene (6 bases). V lost 0 bases to trimming and J lost 2 bases, with 9 bases between them. Germline lookup yields CDR1 SGHRS and CDR2 YFSETQ. CDR3 length: 14 residues. The variable domain in full, with the rest retrieved from reference TRBV5-1 and TRBJ2-7, is KAGVTQTPRYLIKTRGQQVTLSCSPISGHRSVSWYQQTPGQGLQFLFEYFSETQRNKGNFPGRFSGRQFSNSRSEMNVSTLELGDSALYLCASSLGGHPYEQYFGPGTRLTVT.

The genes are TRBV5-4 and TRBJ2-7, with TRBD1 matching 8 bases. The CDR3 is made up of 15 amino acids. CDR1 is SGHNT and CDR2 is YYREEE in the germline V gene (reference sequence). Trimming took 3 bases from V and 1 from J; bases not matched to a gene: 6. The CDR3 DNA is TGTGCCAGCAGCTCGACCGGGACAGGTTCCTACGAGCAGTACTTC. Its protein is CASSSTGTGSYEQYF.

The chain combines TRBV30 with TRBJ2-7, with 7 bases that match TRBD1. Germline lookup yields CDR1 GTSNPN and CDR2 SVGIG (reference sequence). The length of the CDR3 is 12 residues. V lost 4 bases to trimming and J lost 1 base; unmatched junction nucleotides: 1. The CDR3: CAWTQGSYEQYF. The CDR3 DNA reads TGTGCCTGGACACAGGGGTCCTACGAGCAGTACTTC.

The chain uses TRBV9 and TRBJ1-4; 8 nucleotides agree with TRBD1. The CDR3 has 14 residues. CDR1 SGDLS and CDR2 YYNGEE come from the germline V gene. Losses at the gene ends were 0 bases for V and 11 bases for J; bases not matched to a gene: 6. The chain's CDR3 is CASSVAAGGSKLFF. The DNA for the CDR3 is TGTGCCAGCAGCGTAGCGGCAGGGGGCAGTAAACTGTTTTTT.

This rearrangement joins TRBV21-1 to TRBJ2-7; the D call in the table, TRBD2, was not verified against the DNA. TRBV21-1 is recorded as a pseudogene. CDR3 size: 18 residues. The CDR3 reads CASSKKKGTSGGAYEQYF. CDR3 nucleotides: TGTGCCAGCAGCAAAAAAAAAGGGACTAGCGGGGGGGCCTACGAGCAGTACTTC.

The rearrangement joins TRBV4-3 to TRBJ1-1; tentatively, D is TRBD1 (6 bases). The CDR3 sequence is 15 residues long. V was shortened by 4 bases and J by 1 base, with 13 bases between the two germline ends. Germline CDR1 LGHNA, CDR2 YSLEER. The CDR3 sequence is CASSRSTGTNTEAFF. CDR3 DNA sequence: TGCGCCAGCAGCCGATCGACAGGAACGAACACTGAAGCTTTCTTT.

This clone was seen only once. The CDR3 region is CAFQGQGNTEAFF. Here the CDR3 DNA reads TGTGCCTTCCAGGGGCAGGGGAACACTGAAGCTTTCTTT. V is TRBV5-8 and J is TRBJ1-1; the D gene is possibly TRBD1 (6 bases). Germline V lookup: CDR1 SGHTS, CDR2 YDEGEE. CDR3 length equals 13 residues. V lost 10 bases and J 1 base, leaving 14 bases between the germline ends. The complete variable domain, with remaining parts taken from reference TRBV5-8 and TRBJ1-1, reads EAGVTQSPTHLIKTRGQQATLRCSPISGHTSVYWYQQALGLGLQFLLWYDEGEERNRGNFPPRFSGRQFPNYSSELNVNALELEDSALYLCAFQGQGNTEAFFGQGTRLTVV.

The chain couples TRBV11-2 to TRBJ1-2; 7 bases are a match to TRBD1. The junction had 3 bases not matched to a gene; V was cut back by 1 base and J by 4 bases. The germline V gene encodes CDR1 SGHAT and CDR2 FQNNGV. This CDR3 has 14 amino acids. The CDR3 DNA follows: TGTGCCAGCAGCTTAGGTCACAGGGGCTATGGCTACACCTTC. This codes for CASSLGHRGYGYTF.

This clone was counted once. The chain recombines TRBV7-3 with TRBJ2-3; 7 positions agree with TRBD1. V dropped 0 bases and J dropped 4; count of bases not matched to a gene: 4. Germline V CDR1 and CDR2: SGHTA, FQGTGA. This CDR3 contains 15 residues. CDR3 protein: CASSLTGQPADTQYF. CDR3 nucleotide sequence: TGTGCCAGCAGCTTAACGGGACAGCCGGCAGATACGCAGTATTTT.

The CDR3 is CASSLDHKLREQFF. The CDR3 DNA reads TGTGCCAGCAGCTTAGATCACAAACTACGCGAGCAGTTCTTC. The chain couples TRBV11-2 to TRBJ2-1; D unresolved. This CDR3 is built from 14 residues. V lost 0 bases and J 10 bases, leaving 13 bases between the germline ends. The germline V gene has CDR1 SGHAT and CDR2 FQNNGV.